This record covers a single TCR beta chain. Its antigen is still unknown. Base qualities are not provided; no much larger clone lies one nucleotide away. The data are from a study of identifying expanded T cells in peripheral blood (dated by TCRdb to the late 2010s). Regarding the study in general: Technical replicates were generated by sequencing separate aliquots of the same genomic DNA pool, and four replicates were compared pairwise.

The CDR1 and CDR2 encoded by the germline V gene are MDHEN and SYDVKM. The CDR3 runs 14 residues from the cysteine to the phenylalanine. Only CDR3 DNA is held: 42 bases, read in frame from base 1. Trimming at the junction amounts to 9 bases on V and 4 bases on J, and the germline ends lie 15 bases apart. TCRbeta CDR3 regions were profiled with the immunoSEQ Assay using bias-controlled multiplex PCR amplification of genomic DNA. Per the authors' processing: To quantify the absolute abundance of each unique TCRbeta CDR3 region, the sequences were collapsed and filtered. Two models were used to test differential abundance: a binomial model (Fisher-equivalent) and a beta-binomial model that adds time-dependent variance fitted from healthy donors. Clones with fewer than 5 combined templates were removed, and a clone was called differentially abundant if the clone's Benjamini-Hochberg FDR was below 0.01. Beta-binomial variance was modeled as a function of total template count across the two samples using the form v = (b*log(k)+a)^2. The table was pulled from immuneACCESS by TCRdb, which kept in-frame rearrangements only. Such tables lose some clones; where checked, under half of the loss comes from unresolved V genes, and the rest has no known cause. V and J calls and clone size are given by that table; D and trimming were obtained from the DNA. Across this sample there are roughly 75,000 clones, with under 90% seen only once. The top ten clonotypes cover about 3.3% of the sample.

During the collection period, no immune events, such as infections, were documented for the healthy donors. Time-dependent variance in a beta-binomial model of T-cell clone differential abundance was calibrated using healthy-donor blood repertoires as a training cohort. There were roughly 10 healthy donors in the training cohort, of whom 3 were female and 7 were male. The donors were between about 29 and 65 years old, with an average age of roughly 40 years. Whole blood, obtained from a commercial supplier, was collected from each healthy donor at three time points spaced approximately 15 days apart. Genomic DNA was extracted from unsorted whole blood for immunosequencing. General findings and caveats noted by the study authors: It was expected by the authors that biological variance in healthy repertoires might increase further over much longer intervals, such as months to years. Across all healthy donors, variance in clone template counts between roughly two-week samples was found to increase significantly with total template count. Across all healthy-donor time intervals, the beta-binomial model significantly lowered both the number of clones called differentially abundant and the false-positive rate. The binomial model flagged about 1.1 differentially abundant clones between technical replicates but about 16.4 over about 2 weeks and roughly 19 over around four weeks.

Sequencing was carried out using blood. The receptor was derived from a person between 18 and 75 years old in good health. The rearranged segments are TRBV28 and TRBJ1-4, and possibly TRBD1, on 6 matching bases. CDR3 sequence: CASSPGGINEKLFF. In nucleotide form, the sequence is TGTGCCAGTTCCCCGGGGGGCATTAATGAAAAACTGTTTTTT.